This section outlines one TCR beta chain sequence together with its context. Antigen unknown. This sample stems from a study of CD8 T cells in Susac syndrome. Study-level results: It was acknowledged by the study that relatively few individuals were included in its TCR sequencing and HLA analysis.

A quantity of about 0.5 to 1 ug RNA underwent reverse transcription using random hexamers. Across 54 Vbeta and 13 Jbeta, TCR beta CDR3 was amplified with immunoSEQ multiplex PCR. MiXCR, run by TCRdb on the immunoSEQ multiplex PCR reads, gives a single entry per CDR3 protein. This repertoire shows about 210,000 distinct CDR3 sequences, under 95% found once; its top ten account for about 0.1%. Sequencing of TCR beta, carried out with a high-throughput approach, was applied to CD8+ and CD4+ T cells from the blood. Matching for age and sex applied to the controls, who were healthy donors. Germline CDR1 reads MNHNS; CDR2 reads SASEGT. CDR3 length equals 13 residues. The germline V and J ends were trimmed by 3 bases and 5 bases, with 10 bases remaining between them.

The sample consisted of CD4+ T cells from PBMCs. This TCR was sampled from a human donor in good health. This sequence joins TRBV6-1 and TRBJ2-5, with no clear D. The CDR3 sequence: CASSEVFEETQYF. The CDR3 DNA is TGTGCCAGCAGTGAGGTCTTTGAGGAGACCCAGTACTTC.